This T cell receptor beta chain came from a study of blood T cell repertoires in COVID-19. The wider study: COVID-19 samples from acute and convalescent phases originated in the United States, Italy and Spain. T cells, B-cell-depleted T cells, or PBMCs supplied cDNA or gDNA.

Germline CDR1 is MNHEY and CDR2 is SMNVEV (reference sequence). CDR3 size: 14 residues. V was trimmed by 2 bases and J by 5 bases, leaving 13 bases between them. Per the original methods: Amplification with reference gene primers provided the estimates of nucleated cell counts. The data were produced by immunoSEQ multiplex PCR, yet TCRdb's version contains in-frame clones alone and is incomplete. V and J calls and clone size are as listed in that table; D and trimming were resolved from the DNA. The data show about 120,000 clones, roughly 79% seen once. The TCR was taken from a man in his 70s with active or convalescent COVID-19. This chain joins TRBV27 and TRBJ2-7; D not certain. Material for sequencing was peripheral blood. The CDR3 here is CASSLKHSSNEQYF. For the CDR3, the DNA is TGTGCCAGCAGTTTAAAACACAGTTCTAACGAGCAGTACTTC.